This T cell receptor (beta chain) was sequenced during a study of CD8 T cells in Susac syndrome. With random hexamers, roughly 0.45 to 1 ug RNA was reverse transcribed. TCRdb fed the immunoSEQ multiplex PCR reads into MiXCR, producing one record per CDR3 protein. The data show 150,000 to 200,000 distinct CDR3 sequences, roughly 95% seen once. Deletions cut 4 bases from V and 2 bases from J, with 15 bases between. This CDR3 spans 15 amino acids. Germline V gene data show CDR1 as MNHNY and CDR2 as SVGAGI (reference sequence). Peripheral blood CD8+ and CD4+ T cells were profiled by TCR beta sequencing. Both CD4+ and CD8+ T cells were negatively isolated, and TEMRA cells underwent FACS enrichment.

Sequencing was carried out using CD8+ T cells from PBMCs. The clonotype originates from a human donor with multiple sclerosis. V usage is TRBV6-6 and J usage is TRBJ2-7; no firm D call. The CDR3 DNA reads TGTGCCAGCAGTTCCCTGGACGGAGAACCCTACGAGCAGTACTTC. This gives the protein CASSSLDGEPYEQYF.